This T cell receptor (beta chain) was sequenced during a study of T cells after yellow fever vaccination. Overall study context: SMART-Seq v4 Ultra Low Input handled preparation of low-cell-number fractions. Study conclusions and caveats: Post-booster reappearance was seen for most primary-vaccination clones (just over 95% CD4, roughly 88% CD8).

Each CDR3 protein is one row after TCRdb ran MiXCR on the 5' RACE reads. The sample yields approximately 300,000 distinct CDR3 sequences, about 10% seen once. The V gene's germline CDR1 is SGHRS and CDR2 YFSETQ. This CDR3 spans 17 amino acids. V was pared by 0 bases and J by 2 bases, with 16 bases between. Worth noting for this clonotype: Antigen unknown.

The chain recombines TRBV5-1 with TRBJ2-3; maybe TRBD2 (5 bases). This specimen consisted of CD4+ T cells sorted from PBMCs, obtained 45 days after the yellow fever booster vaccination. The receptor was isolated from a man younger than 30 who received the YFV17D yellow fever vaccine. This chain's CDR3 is CASSLGLGGHYTDTQYF. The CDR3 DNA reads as TGCGCCAGCAGCTTGGGCCTTGGCGGGCACTACACAGATACGCAGTATTTT.